The present T cell receptor beta chain was sequenced within a study of Graves' ophthalmopathy and Graves' hyperthyroidism. In the study overall: Before any treatment, peripheral blood was taken at the initial diagnosis.

This clonotype was counted at least ten times. RNA transcripts were the template, and TCR beta CDR3 regions were amplified from them. RT-PCR was first run with HTBI primers, then multiplex PCR in a second round. TCRdb re-analysed the multiplex PCR reads in MiXCR, keeping a single row per CDR3 protein. The table shows roughly 400,000 distinct CDR3 sequences, with approximately 16% occurring only once. Other autoimmune diseases, uncontrolled infections, pregnancy or lactation ruled patients out of participation. The TCR sequence derives from a young woman with Graves' ophthalmopathy. The sequencing input was peripheral blood.

The DNA for the CDR3 is TGTGCCACCAGCAGAGATCGGACCGGGTCCGAGACCCAGTACTTC. Translation: CATSRDRTGSETQYF. The V gene is TRBV15, the J gene TRBJ2-5; no firm D call. In germline, CDR1 is LNHNV, CDR2 YYDKDF (reference sequence). The germline V and J ends were trimmed by 0 bases and 5 bases, with 13 bases remaining between them. This CDR3 region has 15 residues.